The 22 T cell receptor beta chains below come from one sample, sequenced in a study of T cells expressing NK-cell markers. For each CDR3 protein, TCRdb gives one entry from its re-call of the 5' RACE reads, without DNA. In total, the table holds about 260,000 distinct CDR3 sequences. The source material was blood T cells: a sorted CD56 or NKG2C T cell subset, CD4+ or CD8+ T cells, or bulk PBMC T cells (not recorded which). The source is a woman between 18 and 69 years old in good health.

This chain uses TRBV6-2 or TRBV6-3 with TRBJ2-1; TCRdb's assignment of TRBD1 cannot be checked, as there is no DNA. CDR3 length equals 14 residues. Germline loops: CDR1 MNHEY, CDR2 SVGEGT. CDR3 residues: CASSPGTGEHEQFF.

The chain couples TRBV9 to TRBJ2-5; TCRdb designates TRBD2, a call that cannot be tested without DNA. The CDR3 consists of 15 residues. Germline CDR1 and CDR2: SGDLS and YYNGEE. The CDR3 protein is CASSVDPGLQETQYF.

The gene calls are TRBV5-1 and TRBJ1-1; absent DNA, TCRdb's TRBD1 call cannot be checked. The CDR3 runs 13 residues. Looked up from germline, CDR1 is SGHRS and CDR2 is YFSETQ. CDR3 region: CASRQGENTEAFF.

The chain has TRBV20-1 and TRBJ1-2. The germline gives CDR1 DFQATT, CDR2 SNEGSKA (reference sequence). The CDR3 contains 14 residues. This CDR3 is CSARLAQINYGYTF.

This sequence joins TRBV4-3 and TRBJ2-7; TCRdb indicates TRBD1, and absent DNA this call remains unverified. CDR3 length equals 13 residues. CDR1 is LGHNA, CDR2 YSLEER, per germline. The CDR3 sequence: CASSRGEGDEQYF.

J is TRBJ1-6 and V is TRBV7-2; the TCRdb call, TRBD1, lacks DNA for checking. This CDR3 is 14 amino acids long. CDR1 SGHTA and CDR2 FQGNSA come from the germline V gene. The CDR3 loop is CASSPRDRDSPLHF.

V and J are TRBV7-3 and TRBJ2-3; TCRdb selects TRBD2, and the lack of DNA leaves this call unchecked. The CDR3 extends over 15 amino acids. Per germline, CDR1 SGHTA and CDR2 FQGTGA. The chain's CDR3 is CASSLRAGETDTQYF.

This sequence joins TRBV13 and TRBJ2-3; checking the TCRdb D call of TRBD1 is not possible without DNA. Germline CDR1 PRHDT, CDR2 FYEKMQ (reference sequence). There are 16 residues in the CDR3. The CDR3 sequence is CASSLEGGWGTDTQYF.

The chain joins TRBV20-1 to TRBJ2-1; as DNA is missing, the TRBD1 call by TCRdb cannot be tested. Germline CDR1 DFQATT, CDR2 SNEGSKA (reference sequence). The CDR3 sequence is 14 residues long. The CDR3 region is CSASSWGPGDEQFF.

The V call is TRBV20-1, the J call TRBJ2-1; TCRdb's assignment of TRBD1 cannot be checked, as there is no DNA. The germline gives CDR1 DFQATT, CDR2 SNEGSKA (reference sequence). There are 16 residues in the CDR3. The CDR3 here is CSAKFRERGSYNEQFF.

The CDR3 loop reads CASSFSGRETQYF. V usage is TRBV7-2 and J usage is TRBJ2-5; the D gene TCRdb calls, TRBD1, cannot be checked with no DNA. CDR1 is SGHTA, CDR2 FQGNSA, per germline. The CDR3 runs 13 residues. The full variable domain, in which reference TRBV7-2 and TRBJ2-5 provide the parts outside the CDR3, is GAGVSQSPSNKVTEKGKDVELRCDPISGHTALYWYRQSLGQGLEFLIYFQGNSAPDKSGLPSDRFSAERTGGSVSTLTIQRTQQEDSAVYLCASSFSGRETQYFGPGTRLLVL.

V usage is TRBV29-1 and J usage is TRBJ2-6; the TRBD1 assignment by TCRdb is unverifiable without DNA. Germline V gene lookup returns CDR1 SQVTM and CDR2 ANQGSEA. This CDR3 contains 14 residues. The CDR3 here is CSVVQGDGANVLTF.

V gene TRBV12-3 or TRBV12-4 combines with J gene TRBJ1-3; with no DNA, the TCRdb D assignment of TRBD1 cannot be verified. The CDR3 consists of 14 residues. CDR3: CASTPGNSGNTIYF.

CDR3 loop: CASSSGGANTEAFF. This chain connects TRBV7-2 to TRBJ1-1; as DNA is missing, the TRBD1 call by TCRdb cannot be tested. Germline values: CDR1 SGHTA, CDR2 FQGNSA. The CDR3 is 14 residues long. The variable domain in full, completed from reference TRBV7-2 and TRBJ1-1, reads GAGVSQSPSNKVTEKGKDVELRCDPISGHTALYWYRQSLGQGLEFLIYFQGNSAPDKSGLPSDRFSAERTGGSVSTLTIQRTQQEDSAVYLCASSSGGANTEAFFGQGTRLTVV.

The chain recombines TRBV5-1 with TRBJ2-1; TCRdb reports TRBD2, a call that lacks DNA to check it against. Germline loops: CDR1 SGHRS, CDR2 YFSETQ. This CDR3 has 14 residues. CDR3 protein: CASRLAGDRNEQFF.

This chain links TRBV28 with TRBJ2-3; TCRdb's D call of TRBD1 is untestable without DNA. This CDR3 has 15 residues. Germline V gives CDR1 MDHEN, CDR2 SYDVKM. This CDR3 is CASSFGGISTDTQYF.

The CDR3 reads CSAKDREYAGNTIYF. The chain has TRBV20-1 and TRBJ1-3; no DNA is available, so the TRBD1 call from TCRdb remains unchecked. This CDR3 spans 15 amino acids. Germline CDR1 is DFQATT and CDR2 is SNEGSKA (reference sequence).

The V gene is TRBV3-1, the J gene TRBJ1-4. The CDR3 has 13 residues. CDR1 is LGHDT and CDR2 is YNNKEL in the germline V gene (reference sequence). CDR3 region: CASSSRGNEKLFF.

The V gene is TRBV4-1, the J gene TRBJ2-1. The CDR3 has 15 amino acids. Germline-derived CDR1 and CDR2 are MGHRA and YSYEKL. The CDR3 here is CASSPSGSAYNEQFF.

J is TRBJ2-3 and V is TRBV12-3 or TRBV12-4; no DNA is available, so the TRBD2 call from TCRdb remains unchecked. This CDR3 spans 15 amino acids. CDR3 region: CASSFRGTGTDTQYF.

Here the CDR3 reads CASSEPGDKNIQYF. V is TRBV25-1 and J is TRBJ2-4; TCRdb indicates TRBD1, and absent DNA this call remains unverified. The CDR3 has 14 amino acids. Germline values: CDR1 MGHDK, CDR2 SYGVNS.

This sequence joins TRBV27 and TRBJ2-3; checking the TCRdb D call of TRBD2 is not possible without DNA. Germline V CDR1 and CDR2: MNHEY, SMNVEV (reference sequence). The CDR3 is 13 residues long. The CDR3 spells CASSFSATDTQYF.